The TCR beta chain described here comes from a study of regulatory T cells in long-lasting Graves disease (dated by TCRdb to the early 2020s). As for the study more broadly: Newly diagnosed Graves' disease patients had taken antithyroid drugs for less than 3 months. The study was registered as a clinical trial and conducted in China. A total of around 35 samples underwent TCR sequencing: around 13 from persistent and roughly 20 from newly diagnosed Graves' disease patients. This study used TCR sequencing and RNA sequencing of peripheral blood to compare persistent Graves' disease patients against newly diagnosed Graves' disease patients. Summary of the overall study and its limitations: The small sample size was acknowledged by the authors as a limitation that may reduce accuracy. The study examined only peripheral blood because the primary lesion, thyroid tissue, could not be accessed. Only the TCR beta chain was sequenced and analyzed. Compared with newly diagnosed patients, persistent Graves' disease patients had lower TCR Shannon entropy and fewer highly expanded clones, which suggests clonal expansion. Patients with persistent disease shared more public clonotypes (approximately 2,500) than newly diagnosed patients did (about 1,000).

What this sample's time point label stands for: newly diagnosed GD, antithyroid drugs for less than 3 months. RNA was extracted from PBMCs in TRIzol for both TCR sequencing and RNA sequencing. The diagnosis of Graves' disease followed American Thyroid Association guidelines. Patients for the study were recruited at an endocrinology department in Xi'an, China. Each patient gave roughly 10 milliliters of peripheral blood, collected in an EDTA anticoagulant tube. Ficoll Paque Plus density gradient separation was used to isolate PBMCs, and no additional T cell sorting was done. An Agilent 2100 Bioanalyzer and agarose gel were used to assess RNA quality, and a NanoDrop 2000 was used to measure RNA concentration. To note about this clonotype: This receptor's antigen is unknown. Within one base of it there is no much larger clone, and no base qualities were kept.

The library was obtained by multiplex PCR. The listed sequencing device is Illumina HiSeq 4000. iRepertoire HTBI primers and Arm-PCR amplification of CDR3 regions were used to construct TCR beta libraries. Before sequencing, the PCR products went through gel purification. The authors' analysis ran thus. Across samples, approximately 68 TRBV and 13 to 15 TRBJ segments were identified and used for gene usage analysis of CDR3 amino acid clonotypes. Filtered high-quality paired reads were merged into contigs using COPE and FqMerger. Contigs were aligned with BLAST to IMGT TRBV, TRBD and TRBJ reference genes, and CDR3 was defined per IMGT. Highly expanded clones were defined as clonotypes with a frequency above 0.1%. Repertoire diversity was measured by Shannon entropy, and V-J evenness by the Gini coefficient. A clonotype was considered public if more than one individual shared it. The public sequencing data were trimmed at Q25 with fastp and processed into clonotypes with MiXCR by TCRdb, which kept only in-frame beta chains. Entries that share a CDR3 protein sequence are merged under the most common genes and DNA. Here the V and J calls rest on TCRdb's processing, not on the authors' analysis. The sample yields 400,000 to 650,000 distinct CDR3 sequences; roughly a sixth were counted once. The top ten constitute 20% to 25% of the sample.

This sample also appeared in a second study, on T cells in Graves' hyperthyroidism and ophthalmopathy. Per that second paper: Stable Graves' hyperthyroidism was defined as the absence of progression to ophthalmopathy over 18 months of follow-up. Hyperthyroidism patients were aged 18 to 65 years and newly diagnosed, with disease duration of less than 2 months. Any patient with an uncontrolled infection, another autoimmune disease, pregnancy or lactation was excluded. Diagnoses were established on the basis of clinical symptoms, serum thyroxine and TRAb, thyroid ultrasound, and orbital computed tomography. A first-round RT-PCR of the TCR CDR3 used the HTBI primer set with the Qiagen OneStep RT-PCR kit. Most expanded thyroid clonotypes (frequency above 0.001) were also detected in blood, suggesting blood repertoires may reflect thyroid immune responses. A model built on a 13 V-J signature distinguished ophthalmopathy from stable hyperthyroidism, reaching around 87% sensitivity and 81.08% specificity in cross-validation and 80%/75% in testing. In validation, the model predicted progression to ophthalmopathy with 65% to 71% sensitivity and less than 80% specificity, a median of about 6 months before onset. A discovery cohort of approximately 97 patients, fewer than 50 with Graves' ophthalmopathy and about 58 with stable Graves' hyperthyroidism, was used to find distinguishing TCR V-J signatures. An independent validation cohort of around 19 hyperthyroidism patients and over 15 patients who later progressed to ophthalmopathy tested prospective prediction of ophthalmopathy. The 75 to 100 discovery patients were randomly split 7:3 into training and test sets. The study also compared thyroid tissue and blood T-cell repertoires from about six Graves' hyperthyroidism patients. Following sampling, methimazole starting at 30 mg daily was given to hyperthyroidism patients, and high-dose intravenous methylprednisolone was given to ophthalmopathy patients. A second multiplex PCR round built the libraries, followed by size selection and purification. The libraries were sequenced on an Illumina HiSeq2000 using paired-end 100 bp reads. SOAPnuke was used to process the raw data, throwing out any read that contained adapters or uncalled bases, had a mean Phred below 15, or lacked an exact constant-primer or identifier match. High-quality paired reads were merged with COPE v1.2.5, and unique nucleotide sequences were defined as clonotypes. MiTCR v1.1 was used to align the clonotypes against IMGT TRBV, TRBD and TRBJ reference segments. Only V-J combinations with frequency above 0.0001, covering 99.2% of repertoires, were analysed. The TCS score was defined as the ratio of F50 (clonal expansion) to E x V (chaos), calculated using BLOSUM62-based TCRdist between CDR3 peptides within each V-J. Welch's t-statistics and random forest reduced roughly 500 V-J features to roughly 13, which were used in a naive Bayes classifier (R e1071). Sample size was not statistically predetermined, and investigators were not blinded to group allocation. According to the paper, TCR Vbeta CDR3 sequencing was carried out on roughly 130 peripheral blood samples, which came from some 41 ophthalmopathy, around 74 hyperthyroidism and approximately 17 progressor patients.

The specimen was peripheral blood mononuclear cells (PBMCs), collected at new diagnosis, from a patient treated with antithyroid drugs. The receptor was isolated from a woman aged 35-65 years with Graves disease. Donor details come from another sample of the same person, matched by shared clones.

CDR3 loop: CASSIGLVKETQYF. The sequenced DNA: TGCGCCAGCAGCATTGGACTAGTCAAAGAGACCCAGTACTTC. The sequence is built from TRBV5-1 and TRBJ2-5; TRBD2 agrees with 7 junctional bases. V is cut back by 4 bases and J by 3 bases, with 6 bases in the junction unmatched. CDR1 and CDR2, per the germline V gene, are SGHRS and YFSETQ. Counted from cysteine to phenylalanine, this CDR3 has 14 amino acids. Just CDR3 DNA is preserved here, 42 bases in frame from base 1.